A selection of T cell receptor beta chains follows, all from one sample in a study of shared clonotypes between healthy human individuals. Clones were read by immunoSEQ multiplex PCR, and TCRdb kept only the in-frame ones, dropping some. The table lists approximately 980,000 clones, 60% to 85% of them singletons. The sample taken for sequencing was memory CD4+ T cells sorted from blood. All receptors come from a man younger than 30 in good health. The CDR3 runs from the conserved cysteine through the conserved F or W. A D gene is named only where the DNA matches it firmly. Clone size, where shown, is once, few, many, or a class for clones that have expanded.

-	TRBV7-2	TRBJ1-5	-	CASSPTVSYSNQPQHF	TGTGCCAGCAGCCCGACGGTTTCTTATAGCAATCAGCCCCAGCATTTT
-	TRBV27	TRBJ1-1	few	CASSFTGQTEAFF	TGTGCCAGCAGTTTTACCGGACAGACTGAAGCTTTCTTT
-	TRBV6-6	TRBJ2-7	once	CASSYSRQLQTYEQYF	TGTGCCAGCAGTTACTCTAGGCAGCTTCAGACCTACGAGCAGTACTTC
-	TRBV5-6	TRBJ2-7	once	CASSAGRTYEQYF	TGTGCCAGCAGCGCGGGACGCACCTACGAGCAGTACTTC
-	TRBV28	TRBJ1-4	-	CASSSGVRARGGKLFF	TGTGCCAGCAGTTCTGGAGTCAGGGCGAGAGGGGGAAAACTGTTTTTT
TRBD2	TRBV4-2	TRBJ2-2	-	CASSFVGGAMNTGELFF	TGTGCCAGCAGCTTCGTCGGGGGGGCTATGAACACCGGGGAGCTGTTTTTT
-	TRBV6-1	TRBJ2-7	-	CASSSRTYEQYF	TGTGCCAGCTCTTCCAGGACCTACGAGCAGTACTTC
-	TRBV11-3	TRBJ2-1	-	CASSRGAASYNEQFF	TGTGCCAGCAGCAGAGGGGCAGCCTCCTACAATGAGCAGTTCTTC
-	TRBV29-1	TRBJ2-3	-	CSVAIDAQDTQYF	TGCAGCGTTGCTATTGACGCCCAAGATACGCAGTATTTT
-	TRBV6-1	TRBJ1-6	few	CASSEYGEGWLLRDNSPLHF	TGTGCCAGCAGTGAATATGGCGAGGGTTGGCTCTTAAGGGATAATTCACCCCTCCACTTT
-	TRBV6-5	TRBJ2-6	-	CASMSGANVLTF	TGTGCCAGCATGTCGGGGGCCAACGTCCTGACTTTC
TRBD1	TRBV6-1	TRBJ2-5	-	CASSLDRGQETQYF	TGTGCCAGCAGCTTGGACAGGGGTCAAGAGACCCAGTACTTC
-	TRBV6-5	TRBJ1-3	-	CASKSPVGTIYF	TGTGCCAGCAAATCCCCGGTTGGCACCATATATTTT